This is a list of T cell receptor beta chains from one sample in a study of control samples from healthy donors and cancer patients. The repertoire was sequenced with immunoSEQ multiplex PCR; TCRdb's copy has only in-frame clones and lacks some. The table has some 410,000 clones, more than 80% seen once. The sample comprised PBMCs. The receptors were gathered from a man aged 40-49 years with head and neck cancer. Each CDR3 is given with its conserved first and last residue.

cdr3_length,v_call,j_call,cdr3_aa
16,TRBV30,TRBJ2-2,CAWSVGSGGATGELFF
14,TRBV7-8,TRBJ1-5,CASSLEVSNQPQHF
18,TRBV24-1,TRBJ2-1,CATSDLSPGTGDYNEQFF
15,TRBV5-1,TRBJ2-1,CASSTGTSWYNEQFF
14,TRBV11-2,TRBJ2-7,CASSLNRGPYEQYF
14,TRBV19,TRBJ2-1,CASTPGQGYNEQFF
13,TRBV27,TRBJ2-1,CASTAGGLGEQFF
18,TRBV12-5,TRBJ1-5,CASGRDRGGFYSNQPQHF
15,TRBV19,TRBJ2-7,CASSIAAGDTYEQYF
13,TRBV19,TRBJ1-1,CASSGGPYTEAFF
13,TRBV6-2/TRBV6-3,TRBJ2-7,CASSYGGTYEQYF
15,TRBV5-4,TRBJ2-7,CASSSDRGQTYEQYF
16,TRBV25-1,TRBJ2-6,CASSFRGTSGANVLTF
13,TRBV2,TRBJ2-3,CASQVSRADTQYF
17,TRBV5-1,TRBJ2-5,CASSLGLAGASQETQYF
15,TRBV5-1,TRBJ2-5,CASTGTGVFTETQYF
17,TRBV9,TRBJ2-3,CASSVDRLAGGFDTQYF
14,TRBV27,TRBJ1-6,CASSLGAYNSPLHF
19,TRBV5-8,TRBJ2-5,CASRRAWGLAGGPGETQYF
15,TRBV7-2,TRBJ2-4,CASTLESGGINIQYF
15,TRBV11-2,TRBJ2-7,CASREQGQSSYEQYF
17,TRBV28,TRBJ2-7,CASSLLKRQGGSYEQYF
16,TRBV16,TRBJ2-1,CASSQSGQRLYNEQFF
13,TRBV21-1,TRBJ2-7,CAAAPTGGNEQYF
13,TRBV19,TRBJ1-6,CASRDRNNSPLHF
16,TRBV28,TRBJ2-3,CASSSSIDPSTDTQYF
19,TRBV27,TRBJ2-6,CASKFSGGLIDVGANVLTF
18,TRBV24-1,TRBJ1-5,CATSDSSPAGTEYQPQHF
13,TRBV27,TRBJ2-7,CASSLEEGYEQYF
19,TRBV11-2,TRBJ2-3,CASSLWLASGGAGTDTQYF
15,TRBV9,TRBJ2-3,CASSVVDQTTDTQYF
17,TRBV4-2,TRBJ1-5,CASSQDAGGAREQPQHF
11,TRBV7-6,TRBJ2-5,CASSSLETQYF
15,TRBV5-1,TRBJ1-2,CASSFVGTDNYGYTF
14,TRBV15,TRBJ2-7,CATSREVLAVEQYF
14,TRBV4-3,TRBJ1-4,CASSRDSGNEKLFF
12,TRBV6-5,TRBJ1-2,CASGTGGYGYTF
16,TRBV28,TRBJ2-1,CASTLSIAGGNNEQFF
11,TRBV9,TRBJ2-1,CASSEGDEQFF
14,TRBV21-1,TRBJ2-7,CASRPGKDGYEQYF
13,TRBV9,TRBJ2-1,CASSVFLGGEQFF
14,TRBV5-1,TRBJ2-7,CASSFVGVTYEQYF
12,TRBV6-6,TRBJ2-7,CASSYLDGEQYF
13,TRBV7-9,TRBJ2-2,CASTGTASGELFF
12,TRBV6-2/TRBV6-3,TRBJ1-2,CASSSQGTGYTF
16,TRBV27,TRBJ2-7,CASSPRGSGGHYEQYF
14,TRBV9,TRBJ1-1,CASSPLLGNTEAFF
14,TRBV6-5,TRBJ2-1,CATYSGGTYNEQFF
13,TRBV7-9,TRBJ1-2,CASSQPGFYGYTF
15,TRBV5-6,TRBJ2-4,CASSLLTLAKNIQYF
12,TRBV29-1,TRBJ2-7,CSLKGVGDEQYF
15,TRBV7-9,TRBJ2-2,CASRSGQERTGELFF
13,TRBV5-1,TRBJ2-7,CASSSATGLEQYF
13,TRBV7-2,TRBJ1-1,CASSLQGTTEAFF
14,TRBV6-1,TRBJ2-3,CASSEGGSTDTQYF
14,TRBV7-2,TRBJ2-5,CASSLGTWGETQYF
13,TRBV10-2,TRBJ2-7,CASSRTGNYEQYF
14,TRBV27,TRBJ2-7,CASSLGGGPFEQYF
16,TRBV28,TRBJ1-4,CASSDPPGDTNEKLFF
14,TRBV27,TRBJ1-4,CASTGGQGTEKLFF